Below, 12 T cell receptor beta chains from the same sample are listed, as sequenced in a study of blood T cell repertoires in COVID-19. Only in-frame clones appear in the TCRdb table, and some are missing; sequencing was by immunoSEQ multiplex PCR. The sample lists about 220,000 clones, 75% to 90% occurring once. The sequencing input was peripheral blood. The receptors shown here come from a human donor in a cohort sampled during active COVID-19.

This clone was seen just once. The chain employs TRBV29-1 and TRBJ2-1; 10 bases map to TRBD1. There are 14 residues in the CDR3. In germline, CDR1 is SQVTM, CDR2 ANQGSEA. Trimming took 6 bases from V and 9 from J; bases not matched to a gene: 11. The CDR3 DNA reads TGCAGCGTCGCCACCGGGACAGGGGTTCTTGAGCAGTTCTTC. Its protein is CSVATGTGVLEQFF.

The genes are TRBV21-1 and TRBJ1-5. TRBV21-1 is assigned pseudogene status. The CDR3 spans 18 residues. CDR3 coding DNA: TGTGCCAGCAGCAAAGGGGTAGTTTGTCGGGGGGGCAATCAGCCCCAGCATTTT. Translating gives CASSKGVVCRGGNQPQHF.

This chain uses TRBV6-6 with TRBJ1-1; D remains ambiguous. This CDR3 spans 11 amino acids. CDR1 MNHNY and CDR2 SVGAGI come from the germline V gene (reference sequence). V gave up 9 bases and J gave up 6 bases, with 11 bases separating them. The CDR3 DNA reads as TGTGCCAGTGGGGTCGGGGCTGAAGCTTTCTTT. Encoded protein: CASGVGAEAFF.

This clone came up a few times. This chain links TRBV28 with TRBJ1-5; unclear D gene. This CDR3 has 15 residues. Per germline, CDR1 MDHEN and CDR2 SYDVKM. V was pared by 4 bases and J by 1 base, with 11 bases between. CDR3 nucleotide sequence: TGTGCCAGCAGTTGGGTAGGGAGGAGCAATCAGCCCCAGCATTTT. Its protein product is CASSWVGRSNQPQHF.

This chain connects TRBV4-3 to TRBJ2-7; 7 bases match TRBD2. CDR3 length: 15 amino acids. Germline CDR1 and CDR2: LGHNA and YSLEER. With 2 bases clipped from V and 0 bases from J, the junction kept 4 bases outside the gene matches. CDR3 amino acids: CASSQREAGSYEQYF. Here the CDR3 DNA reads TGCGCCAGCAGCCAACGGGAGGCCGGCTCCTACGAGCAGTACTTC.

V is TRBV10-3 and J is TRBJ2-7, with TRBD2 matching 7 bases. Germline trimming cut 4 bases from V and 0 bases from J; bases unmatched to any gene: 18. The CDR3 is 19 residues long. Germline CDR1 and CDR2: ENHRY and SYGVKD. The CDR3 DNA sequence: TGTGCCATCAGTGCACTGGGGGGTATCGGGAGGTCAAGCTCCTACGAGCAGTACTTC. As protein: CAISALGGIGRSSSYEQYF.

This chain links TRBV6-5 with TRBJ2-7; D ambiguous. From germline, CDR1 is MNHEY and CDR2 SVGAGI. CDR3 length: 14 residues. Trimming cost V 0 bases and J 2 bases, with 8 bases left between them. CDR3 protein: CASSYSRLAYEQYF. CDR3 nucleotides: TGTGCCAGCAGTTACTCGAGACTTGCCTACGAGCAGTACTTC.

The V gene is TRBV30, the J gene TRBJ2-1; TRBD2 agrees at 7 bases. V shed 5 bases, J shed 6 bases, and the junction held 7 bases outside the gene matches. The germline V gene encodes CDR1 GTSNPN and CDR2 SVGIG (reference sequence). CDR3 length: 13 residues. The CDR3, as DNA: TGTGCCTGGGTCGGCGGGAGAGCCAATGAGCAGTTCTTC. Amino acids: CAWVGGRANEQFF. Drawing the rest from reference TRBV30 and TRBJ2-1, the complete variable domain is SQTIHQWPATLVQPVGSPLSLECTVEGTSNPNLYWYRQAAGRGLQLLFYSVGIGQISSEVPQNLSASRPQDRQFILSSKKLLLSDSGFYLCAWVGGRANEQFFGPGTRLTVL.

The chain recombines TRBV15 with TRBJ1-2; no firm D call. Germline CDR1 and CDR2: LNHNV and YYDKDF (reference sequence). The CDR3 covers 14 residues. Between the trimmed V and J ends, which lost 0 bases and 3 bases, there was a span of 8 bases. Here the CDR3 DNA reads TGTGCCACCAGCAGAGATGGCAAAGACTATGGCTACACCTTC. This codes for CATSRDGKDYGYTF.

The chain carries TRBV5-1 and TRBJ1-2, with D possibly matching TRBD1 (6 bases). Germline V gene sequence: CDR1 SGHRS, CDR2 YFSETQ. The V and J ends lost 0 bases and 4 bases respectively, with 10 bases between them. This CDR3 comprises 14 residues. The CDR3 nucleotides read TGCGCCAGCAGCTTGGACTGGGGGCGCTATGGCTACACCTTC. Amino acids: CASSLDWGRYGYTF.

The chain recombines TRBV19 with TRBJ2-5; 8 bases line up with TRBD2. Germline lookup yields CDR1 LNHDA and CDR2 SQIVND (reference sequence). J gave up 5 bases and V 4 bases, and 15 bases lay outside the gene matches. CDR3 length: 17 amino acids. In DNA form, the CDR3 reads TGTGCCAGTAGTAAAGTAGGGCGGGGGGCTCCTCGGGAGACCCAGTACTTC. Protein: CASSKVGRGAPRETQYF.

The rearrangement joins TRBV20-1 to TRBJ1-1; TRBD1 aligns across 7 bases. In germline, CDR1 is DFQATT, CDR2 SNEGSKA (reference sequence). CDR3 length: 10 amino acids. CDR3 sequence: CRVQGTEAFF. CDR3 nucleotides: TGCAGAGTACAGGGGACTGAAGCTTTCTTT.